This T cell receptor (beta chain) was sequenced for a study of identical twins. Whole-study results and caveats: Abundant cord blood beta clonotypes carried fewer insertions; memory repertoires showed none. Conclusions came from cross-sectional statistical analysis, not from following the same donors.

Every one of the donors was a healthy Caucasian. CDR3 length: 15 residues. V shed 4 bases, J shed 8 bases, and the junction held 5 bases outside the gene matches. Per the germline V gene, CDR1 is SGHAT and CDR2 is FQDESV (reference sequence). A template switching step contributed a universal primer site, while unique molecular identifiers were present in the cDNA. TCRdb re-derived calls from the 5' RACE reads in MiXCR, one entry per CDR3 protein. This sample yields about 530,000 distinct CDR3 sequences, of which around 20% are seen a single time; about 0.48% belongs to the top ten. A remark on this clonotype: Its antigen is still unknown.

Another study also made use of these data, one on yellow fever vaccine responses in identical twins.

The V call is TRBV11-1, the J call TRBJ2-1; 13 bases line up with TRBD2. The sample comprised CD4+ T cells sorted from blood. This sequence was found in a woman aged 18-35 years in good health. The chain's CDR3 is CASSYGLAGVYEQFF. In DNA, the CDR3 is TGTGCCAGCAGCTACGGACTAGCGGGAGTCTATGAGCAGTTCTTC.